These 2 T cell receptor beta chains were all obtained from the same sample, sequenced in a study of blood T cell repertoires in COVID-19. Some clones are missing from TCRdb's copy, which holds only in-frame ones; the method was immunoSEQ multiplex PCR. Among about 140,000 clones listed, over 60% were seen once. Sequenced input: peripheral blood. These receptors came from an elderly woman with active or convalescent COVID-19.

The chain has TRBV5-6 and TRBJ2-7; D is ambiguous. V was trimmed by 0 bases and J by 3 bases, leaving 4 bases between them. Germline CDR1 reads SGHDT; CDR2 reads YYEEEE. The CDR3 totals 12 residues. DNA of the CDR3: TGTGCCAGCAGCTTGGGTTACTACGAGCAGTACTTC. It specifies CASSLGYYEQYF.

The CDR3 sequence: CASSAPSAGVSYNEQFF. In DNA form, the CDR3 reads TGTGCCAGTAGCGCCCCTTCGGCAGGGGTCTCCTACAATGAGCAGTTCTTC. The chain couples TRBV19 to TRBJ2-1; a possible D gene is TRBD1 (6 bases). Germline CDR1 and CDR2: LNHDA and SQIVND (reference sequence). The CDR3 has 17 amino acids. With 6 bases removed from V and 0 bases from J, the gap between germline ends came to 18 bases.